The next 18 T cell receptor beta chains were all read from a single sample in a study of T-cell reconstitution after alpha-beta-depleted transplantation in children. During its preparation, the TCRbeta library received unique molecular identifiers. TCRdb analysed the PCR reads with MiXCR anew, one entry per CDR3 protein. Among hundreds of thousands of distinct CDR3 sequences, 13% were seen once, and the ten largest hold about 2.2%. The specimen comprised PBMCs, mostly from graft donor cells, sampled 360 days after TCRalphabeta/CD19-depleted stem cell transplant. Receptors were obtained from a male patient between 10 and 17 years old who had a stem cell transplant for acute myeloid leukemia, so the T cells may come from the graft donor.

There are many counts of this clonotype. The V and J genes are TRBV28 and TRBJ1-5; no reliable D call. CDR1 is MDHEN and CDR2 is SYDVKM in the germline V gene. The CDR3 extends over 14 amino acids. The V end lost 7 bases, the J end lost 6 bases, and 16 bases lay between the germline ends. CDR3 protein: CASIPVGRGQPQHF. The CDR3 DNA sequence: TGTGCCAGCATACCCGTCGGGAGAGGTCAGCCCCAGCATTTT. The full variable domain, with the rest looked up from reference TRBV28 and TRBJ1-5, is DVKVTQSSRYLVKRTGEKVFLECVQDMDHENMFWYRQDPGLGLRLIYFSYDVKMKEKGDIPEGYSVSREKKERFSLILESASTNQTSMYLCASIPVGRGQPQHFGDGTRLSIL.

The chain is built from TRBV20-1 and TRBJ2-7; D not resolved. CDR1 DFQATT and CDR2 SNEGSKA come from the germline V gene (reference sequence). The CDR3 loop spans 14 amino acids. The V gene lost 6 bases and the J gene lost 7 bases, with 22 bases spanning the gap. Here the CDR3 DNA reads TGCAGTGCCTTCCAAATAGTTGGGCTGGGGGAGCAGTACTTC. Translated: CSAFQIVGLGEQYF.

This clonotype has just a few counts. The rearrangement joins TRBV7-2 to TRBJ2-7; the D is unclear. Trimming cost V 2 bases and J 0 bases, with 8 bases left between them. CDR1 and CDR2 from the germline V gene are SGHTA and FQGNSA. This CDR3 spans 14 amino acids. This CDR3 is CASSLIIFSYEQYF. As DNA, the CDR3 is TGTGCCAGCAGCTTAATAATCTTCTCCTACGAGCAGTACTTC.

J is TRBJ2-7 and V is TRBV7-9; no clear D gene. The germline V gene has CDR1 SEHNR and CDR2 FQNEAQ (reference sequence). There are 15 residues in the CDR3. Between the trimmed V and J ends, which lost 1 base and 4 bases, there was a span of 14 bases. The CDR3 reads CASSLGGDTPYEQYF. In DNA form, the CDR3 reads TGTGCCAGCAGCTTAGGCGGTGACACTCCGTACGAGCAGTACTTC.

This clonotype was detected only a few times. V is TRBV29-1 and J is TRBJ2-2; D unresolved. Germline V lookup: CDR1 SQVTM, CDR2 ANQGSEA. CDR3 size: 13 residues. Trimming removed 5 bases at V and 4 bases at J, with 11 bases between. The CDR3 protein is CSVCLVGTGELFF. The CDR3 nucleotides read TGCAGCGTTTGTCTAGTTGGCACCGGGGAGCTGTTTTTT.

This clonotype showed up just a few times. The J gene is TRBJ2-7, the V gene TRBV20-1; TRBD1 matches at 8 bases. The J segment lost 9 bases and the V segment lost 2 bases, leaving 9 bases of the junction unmatched. This CDR3 has 13 amino acids. CDR1 and CDR2 (germline): DFQATT, SNEGSKA (reference sequence). The chain's CDR3 is CSARSGQARGQYF. The CDR3 DNA sequence: TGCAGTGCTAGATCGGGACAGGCCCGAGGGCAGTACTTC.

This clonotype turned up a few times. The genes are TRBV28 and TRBJ1-1; D gene unclear. The V end was cut by 8 bases, the J end by 2 bases, with 9 bases between. CDR3 length: 12 residues. CDR1 is MDHEN, CDR2 SYDVKM, per germline. Written as DNA, the CDR3 is TGTGCCAGCTGGAGAACAAACACTGAAGCTTTCTTT. This translates into CASWRTNTEAFF.

This clonotype was seen more than once but under ten times. V is TRBV20-1 and J is TRBJ1-1; TRBD1 matches at 8 bases. Germline V gives CDR1 DFQATT, CDR2 SNEGSKA (reference sequence). The ends lost 0 bases at V and 0 bases at J; junction bases unmatched: 6. There are 16 residues in the CDR3. CDR3 loop: CSARDLVGQVNTEAFF. The CDR3, as DNA: TGCAGTGCTAGAGATTTAGTGGGACAGGTGAACACTGAAGCTTTCTTT.

DNA for the CDR3: TGTGCCAGCAGCAACACAGCCTCCTACGAGCAGTACTTC. It translates to CASSNTASYEQYF. The chain is built from TRBV5-4 and TRBJ2-7; D is undetermined. Germline V gene sequence: CDR1 SGHNT, CDR2 YYREEE (reference sequence). The CDR3 runs to 13 residues. The V end lost 4 bases, the J end lost 0 bases, and 8 bases lay between the germline ends.

This clonotype was observed a few times. The V call is TRBV7-2, the J call TRBJ2-3; 10 nucleotides agree with TRBD1. Trimming cost V 4 bases and J 4 bases; bases outside gene matches: 2. The CDR3 loop spans 14 amino acids. Germline lookup yields CDR1 SGHTA and CDR2 FQGNSA. The CDR3 protein is CASSYGTGADTQYF. The DNA for the CDR3 is TGTGCCAGCAGCTACGGGACAGGGGCAGATACGCAGTATTTT.

The rearrangement joins TRBV4-3 to TRBJ2-1; TRBD2 matches at 10 bases. CDR1 and CDR2 (germline): LGHNA, YSLEER. Unmatched junction bases numbered 7, after V lost 3 bases and J lost 5 bases. CDR3 length: 16 residues. The CDR3 here is CASSHPGTSADNEQFF. The CDR3 region has the DNA TGCGCCAGCAGCCATCCCGGGACTAGCGCCGACAATGAGCAGTTCTTC.

This clonotype was detected a few times. The chain links TRBV11-2 to TRBJ2-5, with 11 bases matching TRBD2. The V gene's germline CDR1 is SGHAT and CDR2 FQNNGV. Trimming cost V 5 bases and J 1 base; bases outside gene matches: 12. The CDR3 is made up of 18 amino acids. Written as DNA, the CDR3 is TGTGCCAGCAGCCCAGGCACTAGCGGGAGTTCATTCCAAGAGACCCAGTACTTC. Residues: CASSPGTSGSSFQETQYF.

V and J are TRBV12-3 or TRBV12-4 and TRBJ2-7; 15 nucleotides agree with TRBD2. This CDR3 is 17 amino acids long. The V segment lost 4 bases and the J segment 2 bases; nucleotides outside the gene matches: 6. The CDR3 coding sequence is TGTGCCAGCAGTTCCGGACTAGCGGGAGGGCCGCCCTACGAGCAGTACTTC. This codes for CASSSGLAGGPPYEQYF.

This chain uses TRBV20-1 with TRBJ1-4; the match to TRBD1 covers 8 bases. J was trimmed by 7 bases and V by 5 bases; bases with no gene match: 9. The CDR3 loop spans 14 amino acids. Germline V CDR1 and CDR2: DFQATT, SNEGSKA (reference sequence). The CDR3 reads CSAPDRARGEKLFF. In nucleotides, the CDR3 is TGCAGTGCTCCGGACAGGGCAAGAGGTGAAAAACTGTTTTTT.

This clonotype showed up just a few times. This rearrangement joins TRBV5-1 to TRBJ2-5; D remains unclear. The germline gives CDR1 SGHRS, CDR2 YFSETQ. V lost 1 base, J lost 3 bases, and 7 bases lay in between. This CDR3 spans 13 amino acids. CDR3 nucleotides: TGCGCCAGCAGCTTGAACAGCAAAGAGACCCAGTACTTC. Translation gives CASSLNSKETQYF.

The chain uses TRBV20-1 and TRBJ2-7; D uncertain. The CDR3 spans 13 residues. Trimming took off 2 bases at V and 3 bases at J, with 11 bases between the two ends. Per the germline V gene, CDR1 is DFQATT and CDR2 is SNEGSKA (reference sequence). The CDR3 coding sequence is TGCAGTGCTAGACGCCGGGCCAACTACGAGCAGTACTTC. It yields the protein CSARRRANYEQYF.

This chain connects TRBV6-2 or TRBV6-3 to TRBJ2-1, with 7 bases fitting TRBD1. CDR1 is MNHEY, CDR2 SVGEGT, per germline. CDR3 length equals 13 residues. Unmatched junction bases numbered 9, after V lost 6 bases and J lost 10 bases. CDR3 loop: CASSEAATGEQFF. CDR3 DNA sequence: TGTGCCAGCAGCGAGGCAGCGACAGGGGAGCAGTTCTTC.

This clonotype has just a few counts. J is TRBJ2-7 and V is TRBV6-5; TRBD1 might be the D (7 bases). The CDR3 loop spans 15 amino acids. V lost 0 bases and J 4 bases, leaving 13 bases between the germline ends. Germline V CDR1 and CDR2: MNHEY, SVGAGI. This CDR3 is CASSYSSQGGYEQYF. DNA for the CDR3: TGTGCCAGCAGTTACTCTTCCCAGGGGGGTTACGAGCAGTACTTC.